This T cell receptor beta chain was sequenced for a study of shared clonotypes between healthy human individuals. CD8 cells classed as naive were CD45RO-negative and positively selected for CCR7, excluding terminally differentiated effector memory CD45RA+ cells. Overall study findings and caveats: Among the subsets, naive ones generally showed larger estimated richness than memory ones.

The CDR3 extends over 13 amino acids. Germline CDR1 ENHRY, CDR2 SYGVKD. The J segment lost 5 bases and the V segment lost 3 bases, leaving 4 bases of the junction unmatched. As handled by the study authors: In the immunoSEQ data, sequences were junction-only and lacked quality scores, so filtering differed. TCRdb keeps only in-frame clones here, not all; method: immunoSEQ multiplex PCR. That table is the source of V, J and clone size, and D and trimming were worked out from the DNA. The sample lists about 2.1 million clones, just under 95% occurring once. Regarding this clone: Its antigen is unidentified.

The rearrangement joins TRBV10-3 to TRBJ2-7, with 7 positions matching TRBD2. The clonotype originates from a man younger than 35 in good health. Some clones in this sample may be carry-over from other donors' samples. Sequencing was carried out using naive CD8+ T cells from PBMCs. The CDR3 is CAISDGGGNEQYF. The CDR3 DNA is TGTGCCATCAGTGACGGGGGAGGGAACGAGCAGTACTTC.